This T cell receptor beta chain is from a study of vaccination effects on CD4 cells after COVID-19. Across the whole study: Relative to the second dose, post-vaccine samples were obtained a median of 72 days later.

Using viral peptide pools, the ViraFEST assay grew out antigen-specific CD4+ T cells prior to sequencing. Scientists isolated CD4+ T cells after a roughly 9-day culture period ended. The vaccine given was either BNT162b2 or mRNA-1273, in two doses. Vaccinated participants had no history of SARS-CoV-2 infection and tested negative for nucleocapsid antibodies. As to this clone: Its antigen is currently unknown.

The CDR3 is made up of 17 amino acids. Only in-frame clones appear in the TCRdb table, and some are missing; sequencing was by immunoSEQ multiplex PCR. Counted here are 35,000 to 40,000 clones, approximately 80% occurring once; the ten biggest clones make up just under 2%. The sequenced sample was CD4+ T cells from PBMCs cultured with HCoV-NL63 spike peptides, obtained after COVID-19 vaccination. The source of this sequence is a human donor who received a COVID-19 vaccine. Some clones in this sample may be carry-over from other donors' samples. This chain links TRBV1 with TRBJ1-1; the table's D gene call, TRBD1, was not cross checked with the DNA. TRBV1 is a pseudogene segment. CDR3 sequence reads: CTSSLPNDGTVNTEAFF. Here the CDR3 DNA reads TGCACCAGCAGCCTCCCGAACGACGGGACAGTGAACACTGAAGCTTTCTTT.